These 30 T cell receptor beta chains share one sample of origin, sequenced in a study of patients and donors after allogeneic stem cell transplantation. TCRdb re-derived calls from the RT-PCR reads in MiXCR, one entry per CDR3 protein. The sample holds 920,000 or so distinct CDR3 sequences, roughly 18% seen once. The sample was blood, either unsorted or a sorted T cell fraction (not recorded which). These receptor sequences come from a human donor who was either an allogeneic HSCT recipient or a stem cell or donor lymphocyte infusion donor (not recorded which). It is not recorded whose cells these are; they may come from a transplant donor.

The chain couples TRBV7-9 to TRBJ2-4, with 11 bases matching TRBD2. The CDR3 is 16 amino acids. V dropped 4 bases and J dropped 8; count of bases not matched to a gene: 10. Germline V CDR1 and CDR2: SEHNR, FQNEAQ (reference sequence). The CDR3 nucleotides read TGTGCCAGCAGCTCGGGACTAGCGGCCCTGGAAGACATTCAGTACTTC. Translation: CASSSGLAALEDIQYF.

In this sample, this clonotype turned up once. J is TRBJ1-3 and V is TRBV29-1; D is possibly TRBD1 (5 bases). Trimming stripped 2 bases from V and 2 bases from J, with 10 bases between. Looked up from germline, CDR1 is SQVTM and CDR2 is ANQGSEA. This CDR3 comprises 14 residues. The CDR3 DNA reads as TGCAGCGTTGAAAAGGTGGGGGCTGGAAACACCATATATTTT. Protein: CSVEKVGAGNTIYF.

In this sample, this clonotype turned up a few times. The genes are TRBV3-1 and TRBJ2-3; D unclear. The V end lost 5 bases, the J end lost 6 bases, and 12 bases lay between the germline ends. Germline assignment: CDR1 LGHDT and CDR2 YNNKEL (reference sequence). The CDR3 runs to 13 residues. The CDR3 here is CASSGQNRDTQYF. In DNA, the CDR3 is TGTGCCAGCAGCGGGCAGAACCGGGATACGCAGTATTTT.

This clonotype appeared a few times. The chain combines TRBV20-1 with TRBJ1-2, with D possibly TRBD1 on 6 matching bases. The germline V and J ends were trimmed by 4 bases and 1 base, with 25 bases remaining between them. Germline loops: CDR1 DFQATT, CDR2 SNEGSKA (reference sequence). CDR3 size: 18 residues. As DNA, the CDR3 is TGCAGTGCTAATTGGGATAGCCTCTGGGCAGGGGATAACTATGGCTACACCTTC. This sequence encodes CSANWDSLWAGDNYGYTF.

This clonotype has a count of ten or more. This chain uses TRBV12-3 or TRBV12-4 with TRBJ2-3; D gene uncertain. This CDR3 is 12 amino acids long. V was trimmed by 1 base and J by 4 bases, leaving 3 bases between them. The CDR3 DNA is TGTGCCAGCAGTTTAGTGGCAGATACGCAGTATTTT. Translated: CASSLVADTQYF.

The table lists this clonotype with a few counts. V and J are TRBV6-1 and TRBJ2-7, with 8 nucleotides matching TRBD1. CDR1 is MNHNS, CDR2 SASEGT, per germline. CDR3 size: 15 residues. J gave up 2 bases and V 5 bases, and 8 bases lay outside the gene matches. The DNA of the CDR3 is TGTGCCAGCAGTACTGGACAGGGACTTACCTACGAGCAGTACTTC. It specifies CASSTGQGLTYEQYF.

The chain employs TRBV20-1 and TRBJ2-6; D may be TRBD1 or TRBD2 (5 bases each). Trimming took 2 bases from V and 4 from J, leaving 12 bases between them. CDR3 length: 15 residues. Germline V gene lookup returns CDR1 DFQATT and CDR2 SNEGSKA (reference sequence). CDR3 residues: CSARMVGTGANVLTF. The CDR3 bases are TGCAGTGCTAGAATGGTTGGGACCGGGGCCAACGTCCTGACTTTC.

The CDR3 loop reads CASSPQGQGVDEQYF. Written as DNA, the CDR3 is TGTGCCAGCAGCCCACAGGGACAGGGCGTTGACGAGCAGTACTTC. The genes are TRBV9 and TRBJ2-7; 9 positions match TRBD1. CDR3 length: 15 residues. Per the germline V gene, CDR1 is SGDLS and CDR2 is YYNGEE. V shed 4 bases and J 5 bases; nucleotides not matched to a gene: 10.

There are a few counts of this clonotype. V gene TRBV29-1 combines with J gene TRBJ1-3; maybe TRBD1 (6 bases). Germline V lookup: CDR1 SQVTM, CDR2 ANQGSEA. This CDR3 is 13 amino acids long. V shed 7 bases and J shed 6 bases, with 16 bases lying between them. The CDR3: CSALVRGVNTIYF. CDR3 bases: TGCAGCGCCCTCGTTAGGGGGGTAAACACCATATATTTT.

There are a few counts of this clonotype. The CDR3 is CASSPWRGTDTQYF. For the CDR3, the DNA is TGTGCCAGCAGCCCCTGGAGGGGGACAGATACGCAGTATTTT. This chain joins TRBV9 and TRBJ2-3; D is perhaps TRBD1 or TRBD2 (6 bases each). This CDR3 comprises 14 residues. V was pared by 4 bases and J by 3 bases, with 12 bases between. Per germline, CDR1 SGDLS and CDR2 YYNGEE.

The rearrangement joins TRBV18 to TRBJ1-1, with TRBD1 as a possible D gene (5 bases). Germline V gene data show CDR1 as KGHSH and CDR2 as LQKENI. The CDR3 totals 15 residues. V dropped 3 bases and J dropped 1 base, with 12 bases sitting between them. The CDR3 sequence is CASSPTARANTEAFF. The CDR3 bases are TGTGCCAGCTCACCCACAGCCAGGGCGAACACTGAAGCTTTCTTT.

In its sample, this clonotype was seen many times. The chain employs TRBV7-3 and TRBJ2-3, with D possibly being TRBD2 (6 bases). Germline V lookup: CDR1 SGHTA, CDR2 FQGTGA. The V and J ends lost 1 base and 0 bases respectively, with 11 bases between them. The CDR3 runs 16 residues. The CDR3 region has the DNA TGTGCCAGCAGCTTAAGCGGCGCGGGGAGCACAGATACGCAGTATTTT. It specifies CASSLSGAGSTDTQYF.

This chain connects TRBV9 to TRBJ1-1, with no clear D. Trimming took 3 bases from V and 1 from J, leaving 10 bases between them. The CDR3 totals 14 residues. The germline V gene encodes CDR1 SGDLS and CDR2 YYNGEE. CDR3 sequence: CASSAIPGNTEAFF. The CDR3 coding sequence is TGTGCCAGCAGCGCTATACCAGGGAACACTGAAGCTTTCTTT.

The J gene is TRBJ2-7, the V gene TRBV6-1; 8 bases match TRBD1. V lost 5 bases and J lost 4; bases outside the gene matches: 10. Germline CDR1 and CDR2: MNHNS and SASEGT. The CDR3 runs 15 residues. The DNA for the CDR3 is TGTGCCAGCAGTCTCGGGACAGGAGGGCAGTACGAGCAGTACTTC. As protein: CASSLGTGGQYEQYF.

The CDR3: CASSAQFTDTQYF. For the CDR3, the DNA is TGCGCCAGCAGCGCCCAGTTCACAGATACGCAGTATTTT. This sequence joins TRBV5-1 and TRBJ2-3; D gene ambiguous. Germline assignment: CDR1 SGHRS and CDR2 YFSETQ. V lost 4 bases to trimming and J lost 2 bases, with 8 bases between them. There are 13 residues in the CDR3.

V usage is TRBV6-1 and J usage is TRBJ2-7, with D perhaps assigned TRBD1 or TRBD2 (7 bases each). CDR1 and CDR2 from the germline V gene are MNHNS and SASEGT. This CDR3 has 15 residues. Trimming took off 7 bases at V and 3 bases at J, with 19 bases between the two ends. The CDR3 coding sequence is TGTGCCAGCAAAACAGCGGGGCAGGGGGTCTACGAGCAGTACTTC. Translated, it gives CASKTAGQGVYEQYF.

V usage is TRBV7-2 and J usage is TRBJ1-1; D is possibly TRBD1 (5 bases). V dropped 6 bases and J dropped 6 bases, with 20 bases sitting between them. Germline CDR1 is SGHTA and CDR2 is FQGNSA. The CDR3 sequence is 15 residues long. The CDR3 DNA sequence: TGTGCCAGCAGTCAAACGGGGGGAGGAAGAGCTGAAGCTTTCTTT. This translates into CASSQTGGGRAEAFF.

This chain uses TRBV7-9 with TRBJ2-1, with D unresolved. The CDR3 extends over 15 amino acids. CDR1 is SEHNR and CDR2 is FQNEAQ in the germline V gene (reference sequence). The ends were cut back, 1 base at V and 7 bases at J, with 14 bases in the middle. CDR3 in amino acids: CASSLGSLLRNEQFF. The CDR3 nucleotides are TGTGCCAGCAGCTTAGGGAGCCTCCTCCGTAATGAGCAGTTCTTC.

This chain uses TRBV4-2 with TRBJ1-2; D is perhaps TRBD1 (5 bases). The CDR3 contains 15 residues. Trimming left V 3 bases short and J 3 bases short, with 14 bases between. Germline V lookup: CDR1 LGHNA, CDR2 YNFKEQ. The CDR3 DNA sequence: TGTGCCAGCAGCCAGGCGGAGGGGCCTGACTATGGCTACACCTTC. Its translation: CASSQAEGPDYGYTF.

J is TRBJ2-3 and V is TRBV5-6; no firm D call. This CDR3 is 13 amino acids long. Trimming took 1 base from V and 3 from J, leaving 6 bases between them. CDR1 SGHDT and CDR2 YYEEEE come from the germline V gene. As DNA, the CDR3 is TGTGCCAGCAGCTTGATACCAACAGATACGCAGTATTTT. It codes for CASSLIPTDTQYF.

V and J are TRBV12-3 or TRBV12-4 and TRBJ1-1; D gene uncertain. The CDR3 runs 12 residues. V lost 3 bases and J 10 bases, leaving 12 bases between the germline ends. In DNA form, the CDR3 reads TGTGCCAGCAGTTTGGACCCCCGCGCAGCTTTCTTT. Protein: CASSLDPRAAFF.

This clonotype was detected only a few times. The chain links TRBV19 to TRBJ1-1; 7 bases are shared with TRBD1. The trim removed 3 bases at V and 1 base at J, leaving 8 bases unmatched. The germline V gene encodes CDR1 LNHDA and CDR2 SQIVND (reference sequence). CDR3 length: 16 residues. CDR3 protein: CASSMGIQGRNTEAFF. The CDR3 DNA reads TGTGCCAGTAGTATGGGCATACAGGGGAGGAACACTGAAGCTTTCTTT.

This clonotype was picked up many times. The rearrangement links TRBV20-1 to TRBJ2-1; a possible D gene is TRBD2 (6 bases). Trimming shortened V by 1 base and J by 2 bases, and 9 bases separated the two germline ends. The CDR3 loop spans 14 amino acids. Germline-derived CDR1 and CDR2 are DFQATT and SNEGSKA (reference sequence). The CDR3 nucleotides are TGCAGTGCTAGAGCTGGCGGGACCTACAATGAGCAGTTCTTC. Translating it yields CSARAGGTYNEQFF.

This clonotype was recorded a few times. V is TRBV18 and J is TRBJ2-2; D ambiguous. This CDR3 has 14 residues. Trimming removed 5 bases from V and 4 bases from J, with 11 bases in between. Germline loops: CDR1 KGHSH, CDR2 LQKENI. CDR3 in amino acids: CASSSFLGTGELFF. The CDR3 region has the DNA TGTGCCAGCTCATCGTTTCTGGGCACCGGGGAGCTGTTTTTT.

This clonotype has only a few counts. The chain joins TRBV5-1 to TRBJ2-3; D is perhaps TRBD1 or TRBD2 (5 bases each). Trimming left V 5 bases short and J 6 bases short, with 10 bases between. CDR3 length: 12 amino acids. CDR1 is SGHRS, CDR2 YFSETQ, per germline. The CDR3 loop is CASRRGDDTQYF. The CDR3 nucleotides are TGCGCCAGCAGACGAGGGGACGATACGCAGTATTTT. Using reference TRBV5-1 and TRBJ2-3 for the parts outside the CDR3, the full variable domain is KAGVTQTPRYLIKTRGQQVTLSCSPISGHRSVSWYQQTPGQGLQFLFEYFSETQRNKGNFPGRFSGRQFSNSRSEMNVSTLELGDSALYLCASRRGDDTQYFGPGTRLTVL.

The chain links TRBV12-3 or TRBV12-4 to TRBJ1-2; D unresolved. V was cut by 7 bases and J by 2 bases, with 11 bases left in between. This CDR3 has 13 residues. The CDR3 DNA follows: TGTGCCAGCACCCTCAAAATGAACTATGGCTACACCTTC. It encodes CASTLKMNYGYTF.

This clonotype appeared a few times. The rearrangement uses TRBV20-1 and TRBJ1-5, with D tentatively TRBD1 (5 bases). Germline V lookup: CDR1 DFQATT, CDR2 SNEGSKA (reference sequence). This CDR3 contains 15 residues. V shed 0 bases and J shed 6 bases, with 15 bases lying between them. DNA of the CDR3: TGCAGTGCTAGAGATCCCAGGGCGAACCGTCAGCCCCAGCATTTT. It specifies CSARDPRANRQPQHF.

J is TRBJ2-1 and V is TRBV6-6, with D perhaps TRBD1 (6 bases). The CDR3 totals 12 residues. Germline V gene lookup returns CDR1 MNHNY and CDR2 SVGAGI (reference sequence). The V end was cut by 4 bases, the J end by 8 bases, with 9 bases between. The CDR3 region is CASSSDSDEQFF. In DNA, the CDR3 is TGTGCCAGCAGTTCGGACAGCGATGAGCAGTTCTTC.

The chain is built from TRBV10-3 and TRBJ2-5; D remains ambiguous. The germline V gene has CDR1 ENHRY and CDR2 SYGVKD. This CDR3 is 11 amino acids long. V was shortened by 6 bases and J by 4 bases, with 6 bases between the two germline ends. This CDR3 reads CAIRGGETQYF. In DNA form, the CDR3 reads TGTGCCATCAGGGGCGGAGAGACCCAGTACTTC.

The chain has TRBV6-5 and TRBJ2-7, with D unresolved. V was clipped by 2 bases and J by 0 bases, with 5 bases between them. Germline loops: CDR1 MNHEY, CDR2 SVGAGI. The CDR3 has 13 residues. Written as DNA, the CDR3 is TGTGCCAGCAGTTACGATGACTCCTACGAGCAGTACTTC. This sequence encodes CASSYDDSYEQYF.